This TCR beta chain was found in a study of blood T cell repertoires in COVID-19. In the original analysis: Nucleated cell number was recorded as an estimate derived from reference gene primer amplification. Here immunoSEQ multiplex PCR was the method, and the copy in TCRdb shows in-frame clones only, minus some. Clonal size and the V and J genes are those of that table, whereas D and trimming came from the DNA. The sample contains about 310,000 clones, around 92% of which appear only once. The germline CDR1 and CDR2 sequences are MGHRA and YSYEKL. Trimming at V came to 0 bases and at J to 0 bases, leaving 4 bases not matched to a gene. The CDR3 has 17 amino acids. All enrollees were about 18 to 95 years old and from about 24 US areas. Participants' own reports of clinical history determined their cohort assignment.

This TCR derives from a woman aged 25-40 years who had recovered from COVID-19. This chain connects TRBV4-1 to TRBJ1-3; 8 bases agree with TRBD1. The specimen sequenced was PBMCs or T cells enriched from blood (not recorded which). The CDR3 region is CASSQDLGTGSGNTIYF. CDR3 nucleotide sequence: TGCGCCAGCAGCCAAGATCTTGGGACAGGCTCTGGAAACACCATATATTTT.